What follows describes a single T cell receptor beta chain. The antigen this receptor binds is unknown. No much larger clone is present one base from it, and per-base qualities are unavailable. This sample is part of a study of blood T cell repertoires in COVID-19 (TCRdb year 2020). Looking at the study overall: The collaborator samples originated in the United States, Italy and Spain and spanned the acute and convalescent phases of COVID-19. The prospective study material was composed of cDNA or gDNA derived from T cells, B-cell-depleted T cells, or PBMCs. Subjects who had been exposed to COVID-19, were actively infected with it, or had recovered from it provided the deeply sampled blood TCRbeta repertoires that made up the dataset. The repertoires were released in a freely available public database meant as a resource for research on the immune response to SARS-CoV-2. The samples were drawn from two sources: the first 160 participants of the ongoing ImmuneRACE study, and 1,000 to 1,500 subjects contributed by 6 global collaborators. Nearly every sample came with metadata listing a de-identified subject ID, COVID-19 status, age in years and sex. HLA class I and class II types, where available, came from metadata supplied by the sample provider rather than from assay-based typing.

What the authors observed across the whole study: Clinical and demographic metadata were provided uncurated, with the amount varying by source and participant.

For CDR1 and CDR2, the germline V gene lists SGHAT and FQNNGV. The CDR3 runs 11 amino acids, cysteine and phenylalanine included. The retained sequence is limited to the CDR3, 33 bases, with the frame set at the first base. Relative to germline, V is 5 bases shorter and J is 2 bases shorter, with 3 bases between their ends. The immunoSEQ Assay, a bias-controlled multiplex PCR, was used to amplify TCRbeta CDR3 regions from genomic DNA. On the authors' methods: Within the assay, amplification of reference gene primers was used to estimate how many nucleated cells each sample contained. To quantify the absolute abundance of each unique TCRbeta CDR3 rearrangement, sequence reads were collapsed and filtered. For each sample, productive Simpson clonality was calculated by taking the square root of Simpson's diversity index across productive rearrangements. The clones in this table, taken by TCRdb from immuneACCESS, are in-frame only. Not every clone is retained; where verified, under half of the shortfall comes from an unresolved V gene, and the cause of the rest is unknown. That table supplies the V and J calls and clone size; D and trimming were determined from the DNA. The sample records about 47,000 clones, around 65% of which are singletons. 8.5% to 9% of the sample is taken by the ten largest.

Each collaborating institution followed its own protocols to collect whole blood in K2EDTA tubes. Collaborator samples were shipped for TCRbeta analysis as frozen whole blood, isolated PBMCs, or DNA extracted from either sample type. The sequence came from a woman aged 65 to 85 with acute or convalescent COVID-19. Source material: peripheral blood. The rearranged chain carries TRBV11-2 and TRBJ1-1, with the D gene call left open. The sequenced DNA is TGTGCCAGCAGCCCAAACACTGAAGCTTTCTTT. Its coded protein is CASSPNTEAFF.